This T cell receptor beta chain was retrieved from a study of regulatory T cells in long-lasting Graves disease. Specified time point: newly diagnosed GD, antithyroid drugs for less than 3 months. TCR sequences were obtained from RNA taken from PBMCs. As for this clonotype: A much larger clone differs from this one at a single base, so this may be a read error.

For TCR beta, libraries came from iRepertoire HTBI primers and Arm-PCR of CDR3 regions. Each CDR3 protein gets one entry after TCRdb re-called the multiplex PCR reads with MiXCR. The data show about 440,000 distinct CDR3 sequences, about a sixth seen once. The germline V gene encodes CDR1 KGHSH and CDR2 LQKENI. The V end was cut by 6 bases, the J end by 9 bases, with 15 bases between. The CDR3 length is 13 residues. The same sample was also studied in work on T cells in Graves' hyperthyroidism and ophthalmopathy.

This clonotype originated in a woman in her thirties with Graves disease. Sample: peripheral blood mononuclear cells (PBMCs), taken at new diagnosis, from a patient treated with antithyroid drugs. This sequence joins TRBV18 and TRBJ1-5, with D maybe TRBD1 (6 bases). The CDR3 protein is CASSAGTSRPQHF. In DNA, the CDR3 is TGTGCCAGCTCCGCTGGGACAAGCCGGCCCCAGCATTTT.